What follows are 22 T cell receptor beta chains derived from one specimen sequenced in a study of control samples from healthy donors and cancer patients. Clones were read by immunoSEQ multiplex PCR, and TCRdb kept only the in-frame ones, dropping some. Of 150,000 to 200,000 clones listed, more than 90% are singletons. The sample consisted of blood. The source of these receptors is a man aged 25-45 years in good health.

The chain joins TRBV7-2 to TRBJ2-3; D is unresolved. The CDR3 has 13 residues. Trimming stripped 1 base from V and 1 base from J, with 3 bases between. Germline V gene sequence: CDR1 SGHTA, CDR2 FQGNSA. The CDR3 loop reads CASSLVGTDTQYF. In nucleotides, the CDR3 is TGTGCCAGCAGCTTAGTGGGCACAGATACGCAGTATTTT.

The rearrangement joins TRBV18 to TRBJ2-2; the match to TRBD1 covers 11 bases. V shed 3 bases and J 4 bases; nucleotides not matched to a gene: 19. CDR1 KGHSH and CDR2 LQKENI come from the germline V gene. The CDR3 runs 21 residues. Here the CDR3 DNA reads TGTGCCAGCTCACCTTCTTTTCAATACTTGACCGGGACAGGGGGCACCGGGGAGCTGTTTTTT. Protein sequence: CASSPSFQYLTGTGGTGELFF.

In the case of this clone: At one end the junction does not follow the germline gene, possibly because of a read error. The genes are TRBV30 and TRBJ2-4; TRBD1 matches 7 bases. CDR1 and CDR2 (germline): GTSNPN, SVGIG (reference sequence). This CDR3 contains 13 residues. CDR3 amino acids: CTWSETGQNIQYF. The CDR3 region has the DNA TGTACCTGGAGTGAGACAGGGCAAAACATTCAGTACTTC.

The genes are TRBV6-1 and TRBJ2-5, with D tentatively TRBD1 (6 bases). The CDR3 totals 15 residues. Germline CDR1 MNHNS, CDR2 SASEGT. V lost 2 bases to trimming and J lost 3 bases, with 13 bases between them. CDR3 DNA sequence: TGTGCCAGCAGTGAATTTCAAAACAGGGAAGAGACCCAGTACTTC. Protein sequence: CASSEFQNREETQYF.

V gene TRBV12-3 or TRBV12-4 combines with J gene TRBJ2-7, with a possible D match to TRBD2 (6 bases). Trimming took 9 bases from V and 7 from J, leaving 19 bases between them. The CDR3 runs 13 residues. CDR3 bases: TGTGCCAGTTCGGCCATGGCGGCGGGGGAGCAGTACTTC. Translation gives CASSAMAAGEQYF.

The chain recombines TRBV24-1 with TRBJ1-1; D uncertain. CDR3 length equals 15 residues. The germline V and J ends were trimmed by 10 bases and 0 bases, with 17 bases remaining between them. Per germline, CDR1 KGHDR and CDR2 SFDVKD. CDR3 residues: CATQPTAGMNTEAFF. The DNA of the CDR3 is TGTGCCACTCAACCGACTGCGGGGATGAACACTGAAGCTTTCTTT.

The chain couples TRBV6-5 to TRBJ1-2; D perhaps matches TRBD1 (5 bases). CDR3 length: 14 residues. V was cut by 6 bases and J by 6 bases, with 17 bases left in between. Germline assignment: CDR1 MNHEY and CDR2 SVGAGI. CDR3 coding DNA: TGTGCCAGCAGCTACCGGGACCCAAAGGATGGCTACACCTTC. This encodes CASSYRDPKDGYTF.

The V call is TRBV9, the J call TRBJ2-3, with D possibly TRBD1 on 6 matching bases. The CDR3 consists of 15 residues. V was pared by 0 bases and J by 6 bases, with 14 bases between. The germline V gene encodes CDR1 SGDLS and CDR2 YYNGEE. CDR3 nucleotides: TGTGCCAGCAGCGTAGTGGCAGGGGTCTGGGATACGCAGTATTTT. This encodes CASSVVAGVWDTQYF.

The J gene is TRBJ2-3, the V gene TRBV2; 12 bases are shared with TRBD2. From germline, CDR1 is SNHLY and CDR2 FYNNEI. After removal of 4 bases from V and 4 bases from J, the junction contained 3 bases not matched to a gene. The CDR3 is 15 amino acids. CDR3 sequence reads: CASSGLAGGADTQYF. Here the CDR3 DNA reads TGTGCCAGCAGTGGCCTAGCGGGAGGGGCAGATACGCAGTATTTT.

The gene calls are TRBV18 and TRBJ2-1, with 10 bases fitting TRBD2. This CDR3 is 17 amino acids long. Trimming took 3 bases from V and 1 from J; bases not matched to a gene: 6. Per germline, CDR1 KGHSH and CDR2 LQKENI. The CDR3: CASSPVLTSGSYNEQFF. The CDR3 coding sequence is TGTGCCAGCTCACCCGTCCTGACTAGCGGGTCCTACAATGAGCAGTTCTTC.

This clone was seen only once. The gene calls are TRBV5-1 and TRBJ1-5, with a tentative D call TRBD1 (6 bases). The CDR3 runs 15 residues. Trimming took off 0 bases at V and 5 bases at J, with 12 bases between the two ends. Germline assignment: CDR1 SGHRS and CDR2 YFSETQ. CDR3 nucleotide sequence: TGCGCCAGCAGCTTGGAGGGGGGGCGCGATCAGCCCCAGCATTTT. Protein sequence: CASSLEGGRDQPQHF. Together with reference TRBV5-1 and TRBJ1-5, the CDR3 gives the full variable domain: KAGVTQTPRYLIKTRGQQVTLSCSPISGHRSVSWYQQTPGQGLQFLFEYFSETQRNKGNFPGRFSGRQFSNSRSEMNVSTLELGDSALYLCASSLEGGRDQPQHFGDGTRLSIL.

V is TRBV24-1 and J is TRBJ2-2, with TRBD1 identical over 8 bases. Germline V gene data show CDR1 as KGHDR and CDR2 as SFDVKD. This CDR3 comprises 15 residues. The trim removed 7 bases at V and 2 bases at J, leaving 5 bases unmatched. The CDR3 spells CATRAGQGNTGELFF. For the CDR3, the DNA is TGTGCCACCAGGGCTGGACAGGGAAACACCGGGGAGCTGTTTTTT.

The chain is built from TRBV3-1 (or the pseudogene TRBV3-2) and TRBJ2-1; 9 bases are a match to TRBD2. Germline V gene data show CDR1 as LGHDT and CDR2 as YNNKEL (reference sequence). CDR3 length equals 18 residues. The V segment lost 0 bases and the J segment 7 bases; nucleotides outside the gene matches: 13. The CDR3 DNA follows: TGTGCCAGCAGCCAAGAATCCCCCCCGGCGGGGGGGCGGAATGAGCAGTTCTTC. It encodes CASSQESPPAGGRNEQFF.

The chain joins TRBV5-4 to TRBJ1-1; the D gene is possibly TRBD1 (6 bases). Trimming took off 0 bases at V and 3 bases at J, with 9 bases between the two ends. Germline assignment: CDR1 SGHNT and CDR2 YYREEE (reference sequence). The CDR3 sequence is 14 residues long. The CDR3 nucleotides read TGTGCCAGCAGCTTGGTACAGGGAGACACTGAAGCTTTCTTT. Protein: CASSLVQGDTEAFF.

The rearrangement uses TRBV11-1 and TRBJ2-3, with TRBD2 matching 14 bases. The V gene end was trimmed by 6 bases and the J gene end by 7 bases; junction bases not matched to a gene: 6. The V gene's germline CDR1 is SGHAT and CDR2 FQDESV (reference sequence). The length of the CDR3 is 15 residues. CDR3 sequence (DNA): TGTGCCAGCAGGGGGACTAGCGGGAGAGGTTATACGCAGTATTTT. It encodes CASRGTSGRGYTQYF.

Only one count was recorded for this clone. The rearrangement links TRBV2 to TRBJ2-2; TRBD2 agrees at 14 bases. The germline V gene encodes CDR1 SNHLY and CDR2 FYNNEI. The CDR3 spans 20 residues. The V gene end was trimmed by 7 bases and the J gene end by 1 base; junction bases not matched to a gene: 14. The CDR3 region has the DNA TGTGCCAGCACATTGGGACTGTTAGGACTAGCGGGAGGGAACACCGGGGAGCTGTTTTTT. Translation: CASTLGLLGLAGGNTGELFF.

V gene TRBV15 combines with J gene TRBJ1-1, with D unclear. The germline CDR1 and CDR2 sequences are LNHNV and YYDKDF (reference sequence). The CDR3 length is 14 residues. V dropped 5 bases and J dropped 0 bases, with 10 bases sitting between them. In DNA form, the CDR3 reads TGTGCCACCAGCCGGCAAATCATGAACACTGAAGCTTTCTTT. Translation: CATSRQIMNTEAFF.

This clone was counted a few times. V gene TRBV2 combines with J gene TRBJ1-5, with TRBD1 matching 7 bases. This CDR3 comprises 14 residues. Germline CDR1 reads SNHLY; CDR2 reads FYNNEI. The junction had 2 bases not matched to a gene; V was cut back by 4 bases and J by 2 bases. DNA of the CDR3: TGTGCCAGCAGTGTAGGGGGCGGCAATCAGCCCCAGCATTTT. Encoded protein: CASSVGGGNQPQHF.

This rearrangement joins TRBV24-1 to TRBJ2-1; 8 bases line up with TRBD1. CDR3 size: 16 residues. The germline V gene has CDR1 KGHDR and CDR2 SFDVKD. V lost 4 bases and J lost 6; bases outside the gene matches: 10. CDR3: CATSDPAGQGSNEQFF. DNA of the CDR3: TGTGCCACCAGTGACCCAGCAGGACAGGGAAGCAATGAGCAGTTCTTC.

The chain has TRBV14 and TRBJ1-1; D uncertain. The CDR3 runs to 14 residues. Germline V gene lookup returns CDR1 SGHDN and CDR2 FVKESK. Trimming cost V 4 bases and J 5 bases, with 14 bases left between them. CDR3 protein: CASSLRTGRTEAFF. The CDR3 DNA is TGTGCCAGCAGCCTAAGGACGGGGAGAACTGAAGCTTTCTTT.

V gene TRBV5-1 combines with J gene TRBJ1-1; D unclear. The germline V gene has CDR1 SGHRS and CDR2 YFSETQ. Between the trimmed V and J ends, which lost 3 bases and 0 bases, there was a span of 9 bases. The CDR3 loop spans 14 amino acids. The CDR3 here is CASSSSLMNTEAFF. DNA for the CDR3: TGCGCCAGCAGCTCTTCTTTAATGAACACTGAAGCTTTCTTT. Looking up the rest from reference TRBV5-1 and TRBJ1-1 gives the full variable domain: KAGVTQTPRYLIKTRGQQVTLSCSPISGHRSVSWYQQTPGQGLQFLFEYFSETQRNKGNFPGRFSGRQFSNSRSEMNVSTLELGDSALYLCASSSSLMNTEAFFGQGTRLTVV.

The chain uses TRBV9 and TRBJ2-3; D is possibly TRBD1 (5 bases). The CDR3 totals 13 residues. Between the trimmed V and J ends, which lost 4 bases and 4 bases, there was a span of 10 bases. The germline gives CDR1 SGDLS, CDR2 YYNGEE. CDR3 in DNA: TGTGCCAGCAGCCCACAGGTTTCAGATACGCAGTATTTT. It translates to CASSPQVSDTQYF. The full variable domain, rest sourced from reference TRBV9 and TRBJ2-3, is DSGVTQTPKHLITATGQRVTLRCSPRSGDLSVYWYQQSLDQGLQFLIQYYNGEERAKGNILERFSAQQFPDLHSELNLSSLELGDSALYFCASSPQVSDTQYFGPGTRLTVL.